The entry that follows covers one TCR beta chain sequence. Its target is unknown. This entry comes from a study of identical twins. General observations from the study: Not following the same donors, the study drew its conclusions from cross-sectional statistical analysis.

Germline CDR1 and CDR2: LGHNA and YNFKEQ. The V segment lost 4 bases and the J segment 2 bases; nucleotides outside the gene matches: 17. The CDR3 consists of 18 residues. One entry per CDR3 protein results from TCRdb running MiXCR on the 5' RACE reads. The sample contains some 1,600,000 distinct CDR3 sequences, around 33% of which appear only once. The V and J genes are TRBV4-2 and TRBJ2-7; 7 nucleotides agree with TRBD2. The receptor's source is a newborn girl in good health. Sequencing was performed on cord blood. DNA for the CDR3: TGTGCCAGCAGCCTAGAGCACGGGCGCGGGGGTCAAACCTACGAGCAGTACTTC. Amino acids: CASSLEHGRGGQTYEQYF.